Included here is one T cell receptor beta chain sequence, with context. Sequencing was performed with immunoSEQ multiplex PCR; in TCRdb, only in-frame clones are kept and a portion is missing. The top ten clones hold roughly 1.1% of a sample with about 300,000 clones, around 90% of them seen once. This specimen belongs to a study of blood T cell repertoires in COVID-19. This CDR3 has 14 amino acids. Germline V gene lookup returns CDR1 MGHDK and CDR2 SYGVNS. V was shortened by 8 bases and J by 0 bases, with 11 bases between the two germline ends. Material for sequencing was PBMCs or T cells enriched from blood (not recorded which). The TCR originated in a woman aged 25 to 39 who had recovered from COVID-19. The chain has TRBV25-1 and TRBJ1-5, with D possibly being TRBD1 (5 bases). This CDR3 reads CASAGHVSNQPQHF. The CDR3, as DNA: TGTGCCAGCGCTGGACACGTTAGCAATCAGCCCCAGCATTTT.